The present entry profiles one TCR beta chain with its context. What it recognizes is unknown. These data are taken from a study of healthy donors' naive CD4 and CD8 T cells. Overall study findings and caveats: Negatively charged CDR3s marked CD8+ lineage; positively charged CDR3s marked CD4+ lineage. CDR3 charge plus V and J genes appeared to account for about 13% of CD4/CD8 variance.

The CDR3 runs 14 residues. V was pared by 4 bases and J by 8 bases, with 17 bases between. Germline CDR1 reads SNHLY; CDR2 reads FYNNEI. A linear amplification protocol produced the TCR libraries from 500 ng of total RNA. From the reads, TCRdb called clonotypes with MiXCR, one entry per CDR3 protein. The top ten clones hold 2% to 2.5% of a sample with approximately 180,000 distinct CDR3 sequences, over 60% of them seen once. The TCR originated in a pool of human donors in good health; the sample pools cells from several healthy donors. The sample was naive CD4+ and CD8+ T cells sorted from blood, pooled from several donors. The chain links TRBV2 to TRBJ1-2, with D unclear. CDR3 in DNA: TGTGCCAGCAGTGGGGAGCTATTACGAGGGGGCTACACCTTC. This sequence encodes CASSGELLRGGYTF.